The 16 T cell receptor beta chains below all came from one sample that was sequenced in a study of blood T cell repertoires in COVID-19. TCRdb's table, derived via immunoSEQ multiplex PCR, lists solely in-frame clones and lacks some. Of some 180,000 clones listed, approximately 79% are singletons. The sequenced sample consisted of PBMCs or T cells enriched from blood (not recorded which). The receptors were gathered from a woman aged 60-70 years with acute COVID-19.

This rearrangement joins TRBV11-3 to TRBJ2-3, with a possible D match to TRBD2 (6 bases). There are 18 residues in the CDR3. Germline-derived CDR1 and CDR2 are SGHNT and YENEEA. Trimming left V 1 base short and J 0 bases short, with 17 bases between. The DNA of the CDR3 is TGTGCCAGCAGCTTAGGTCTAGATAGCGGATCTAGCACAGATACGCAGTATTTT. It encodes CASSLGLDSGSSTDTQYF.

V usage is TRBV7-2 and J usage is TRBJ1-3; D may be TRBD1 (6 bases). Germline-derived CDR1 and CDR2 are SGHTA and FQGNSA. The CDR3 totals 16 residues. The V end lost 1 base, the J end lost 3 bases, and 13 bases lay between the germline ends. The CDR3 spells CASSLGRARGGNTIYF. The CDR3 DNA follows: TGTGCCAGCAGCTTAGGTCGCGCCAGGGGTGGAAACACCATATATTTT.

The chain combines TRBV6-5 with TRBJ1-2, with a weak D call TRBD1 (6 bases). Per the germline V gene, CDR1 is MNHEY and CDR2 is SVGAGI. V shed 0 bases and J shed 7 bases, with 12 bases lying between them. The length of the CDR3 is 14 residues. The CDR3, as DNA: TGTGCCAGCAGTTACTCGACGGGAGGGGGTGGCTACACCTTC. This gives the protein CASSYSTGGGGYTF.

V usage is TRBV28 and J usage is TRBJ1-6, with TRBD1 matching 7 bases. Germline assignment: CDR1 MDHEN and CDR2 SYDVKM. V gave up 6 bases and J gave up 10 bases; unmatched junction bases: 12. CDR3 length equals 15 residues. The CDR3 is CASRGQDFYRSPLHF. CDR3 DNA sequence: TGTGCCAGCAGAGGACAGGACTTTTATAGATCACCCCTCCACTTT. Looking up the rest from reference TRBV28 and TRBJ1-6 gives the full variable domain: DVKVTQSSRYLVKRTGEKVFLECVQDMDHENMFWYRQDPGLGLRLIYFSYDVKMKEKGDIPEGYSVSREKKERFSLILESASTNQTSMYLCASRGQDFYRSPLHFGNGTRLTVT.

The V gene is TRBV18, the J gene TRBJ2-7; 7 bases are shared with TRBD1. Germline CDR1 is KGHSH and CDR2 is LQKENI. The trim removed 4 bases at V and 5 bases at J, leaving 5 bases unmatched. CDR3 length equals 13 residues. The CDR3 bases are TGTGCCAGCTCACAAACAGGGGACGACGAGCAGTACGTC. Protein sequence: CASSQTGDDEQYV.

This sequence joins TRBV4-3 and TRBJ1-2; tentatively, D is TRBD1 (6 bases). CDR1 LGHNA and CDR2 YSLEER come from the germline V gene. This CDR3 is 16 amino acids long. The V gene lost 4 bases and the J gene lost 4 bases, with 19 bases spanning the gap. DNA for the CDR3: TGCGCCAGCAGCCGTACTTACAGCCAGGGGATCTATGGCTACACCTTC. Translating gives CASSRTYSQGIYGYTF.

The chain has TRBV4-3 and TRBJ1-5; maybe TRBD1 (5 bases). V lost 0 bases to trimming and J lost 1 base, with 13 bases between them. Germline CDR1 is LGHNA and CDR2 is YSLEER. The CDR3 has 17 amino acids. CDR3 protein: CASSQDTGRSSNQPQHF. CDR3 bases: TGCGCCAGCAGCCAAGATACAGGCCGCTCCAGCAATCAGCCCCAGCATTTT.

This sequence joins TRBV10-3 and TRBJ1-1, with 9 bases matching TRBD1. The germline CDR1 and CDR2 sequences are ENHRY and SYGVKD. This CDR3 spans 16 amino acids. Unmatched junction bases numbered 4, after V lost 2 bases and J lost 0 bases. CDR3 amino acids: CAISEAGQGMNTEAFF. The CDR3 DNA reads TGTGCCATCAGTGAGGCCGGACAGGGGATGAACACTGAAGCTTTCTTT.

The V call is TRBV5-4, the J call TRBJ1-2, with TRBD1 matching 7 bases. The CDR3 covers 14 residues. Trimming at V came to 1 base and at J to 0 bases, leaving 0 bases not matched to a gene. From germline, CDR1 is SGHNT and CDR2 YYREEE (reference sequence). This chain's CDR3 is CASSLQGANYGYTF. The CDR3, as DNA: TGTGCCAGCAGCTTGCAGGGGGCTAACTATGGCTACACCTTC.

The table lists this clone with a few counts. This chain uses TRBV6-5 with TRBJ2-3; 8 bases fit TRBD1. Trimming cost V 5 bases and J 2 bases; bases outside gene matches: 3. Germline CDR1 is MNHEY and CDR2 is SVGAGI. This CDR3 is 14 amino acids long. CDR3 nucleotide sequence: TGTGCCAGCAGTCCGGGACAGGTCACAGATACGCAGTATTTT. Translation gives CASSPGQVTDTQYF.

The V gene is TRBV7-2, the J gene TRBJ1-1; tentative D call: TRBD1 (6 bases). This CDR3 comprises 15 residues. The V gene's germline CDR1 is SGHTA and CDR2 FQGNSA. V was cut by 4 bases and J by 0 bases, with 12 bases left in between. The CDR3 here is CASSYYTGLNTEAFF. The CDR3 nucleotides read TGTGCCAGCAGCTACTACACAGGGTTGAACACTGAAGCTTTCTTT.

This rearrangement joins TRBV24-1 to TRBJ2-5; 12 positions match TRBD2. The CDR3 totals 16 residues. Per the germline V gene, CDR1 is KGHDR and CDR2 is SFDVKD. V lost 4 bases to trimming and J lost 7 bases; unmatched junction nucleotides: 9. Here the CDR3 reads CATSDPRLAGEGTQYF. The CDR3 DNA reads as TGTGCCACCAGTGACCCGAGACTAGCGGGGGAAGGGACCCAGTACTTC.

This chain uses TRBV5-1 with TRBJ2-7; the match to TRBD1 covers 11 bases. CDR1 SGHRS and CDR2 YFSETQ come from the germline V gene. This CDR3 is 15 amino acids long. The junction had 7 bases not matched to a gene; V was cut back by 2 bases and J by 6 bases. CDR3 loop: CASSFFSGTGGEQYF. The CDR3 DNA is TGCGCCAGCAGCTTTTTCTCCGGGACAGGGGGCGAGCAGTACTTC.

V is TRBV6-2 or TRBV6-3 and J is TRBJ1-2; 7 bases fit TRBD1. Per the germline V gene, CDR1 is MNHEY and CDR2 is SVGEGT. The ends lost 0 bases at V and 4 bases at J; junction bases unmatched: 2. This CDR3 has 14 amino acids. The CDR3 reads CASSYSTGIYGYTF. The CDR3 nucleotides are TGTGCCAGCAGTTACTCGACAGGGATCTATGGCTACACCTTC.

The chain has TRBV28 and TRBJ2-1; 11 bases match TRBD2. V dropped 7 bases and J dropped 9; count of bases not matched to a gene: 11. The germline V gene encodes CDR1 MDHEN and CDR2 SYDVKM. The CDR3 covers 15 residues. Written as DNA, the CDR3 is TGTGCCAGCAAGGGTAGCGGGGGGGTCGTGGGTGAGCAGTTCTTC. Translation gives CASKGSGGVVGEQFF.

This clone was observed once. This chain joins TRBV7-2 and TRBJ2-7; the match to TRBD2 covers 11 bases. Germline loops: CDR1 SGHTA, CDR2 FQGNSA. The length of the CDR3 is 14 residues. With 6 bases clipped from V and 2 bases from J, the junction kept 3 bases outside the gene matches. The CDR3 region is CASRGTSGTYEQYF. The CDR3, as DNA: TGTGCCAGCAGAGGGACTAGCGGTACCTACGAGCAGTACTTC.